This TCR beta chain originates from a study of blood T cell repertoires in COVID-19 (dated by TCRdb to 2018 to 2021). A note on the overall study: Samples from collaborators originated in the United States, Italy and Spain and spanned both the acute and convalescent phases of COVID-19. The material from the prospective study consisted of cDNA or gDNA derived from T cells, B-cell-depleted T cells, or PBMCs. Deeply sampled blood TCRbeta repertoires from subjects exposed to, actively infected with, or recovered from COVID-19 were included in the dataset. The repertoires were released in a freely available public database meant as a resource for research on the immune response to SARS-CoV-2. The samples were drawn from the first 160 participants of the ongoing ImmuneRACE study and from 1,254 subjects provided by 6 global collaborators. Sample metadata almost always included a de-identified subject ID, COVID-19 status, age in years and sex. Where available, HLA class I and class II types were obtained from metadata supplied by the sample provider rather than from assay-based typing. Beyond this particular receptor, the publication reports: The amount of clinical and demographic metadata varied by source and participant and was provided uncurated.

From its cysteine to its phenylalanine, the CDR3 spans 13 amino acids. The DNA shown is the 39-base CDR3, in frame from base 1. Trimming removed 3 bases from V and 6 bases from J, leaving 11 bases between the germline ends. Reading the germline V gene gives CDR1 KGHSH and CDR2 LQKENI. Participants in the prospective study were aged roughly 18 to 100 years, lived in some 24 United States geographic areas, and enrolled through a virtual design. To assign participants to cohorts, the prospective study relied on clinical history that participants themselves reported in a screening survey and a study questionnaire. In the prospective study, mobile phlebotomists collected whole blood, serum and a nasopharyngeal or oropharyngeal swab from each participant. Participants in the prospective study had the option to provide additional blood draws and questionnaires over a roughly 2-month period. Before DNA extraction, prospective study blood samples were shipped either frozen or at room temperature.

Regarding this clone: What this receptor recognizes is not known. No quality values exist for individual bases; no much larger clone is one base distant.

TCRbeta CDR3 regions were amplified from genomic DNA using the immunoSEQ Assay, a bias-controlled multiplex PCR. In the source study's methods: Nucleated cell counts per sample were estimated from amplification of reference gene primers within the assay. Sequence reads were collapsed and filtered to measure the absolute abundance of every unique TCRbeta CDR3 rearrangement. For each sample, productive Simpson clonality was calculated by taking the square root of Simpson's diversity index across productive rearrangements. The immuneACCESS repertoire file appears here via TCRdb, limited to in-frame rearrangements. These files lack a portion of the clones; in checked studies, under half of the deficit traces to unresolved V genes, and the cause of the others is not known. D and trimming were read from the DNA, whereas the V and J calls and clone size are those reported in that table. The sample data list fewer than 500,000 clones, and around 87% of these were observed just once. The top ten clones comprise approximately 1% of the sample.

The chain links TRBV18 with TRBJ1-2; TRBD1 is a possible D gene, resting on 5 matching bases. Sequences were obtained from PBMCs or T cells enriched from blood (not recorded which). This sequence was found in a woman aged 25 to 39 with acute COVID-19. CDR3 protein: CASSPAGWDGYTF. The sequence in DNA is TGTGCCAGCTCACCCGCAGGGTGGGATGGCTACACCTTC.